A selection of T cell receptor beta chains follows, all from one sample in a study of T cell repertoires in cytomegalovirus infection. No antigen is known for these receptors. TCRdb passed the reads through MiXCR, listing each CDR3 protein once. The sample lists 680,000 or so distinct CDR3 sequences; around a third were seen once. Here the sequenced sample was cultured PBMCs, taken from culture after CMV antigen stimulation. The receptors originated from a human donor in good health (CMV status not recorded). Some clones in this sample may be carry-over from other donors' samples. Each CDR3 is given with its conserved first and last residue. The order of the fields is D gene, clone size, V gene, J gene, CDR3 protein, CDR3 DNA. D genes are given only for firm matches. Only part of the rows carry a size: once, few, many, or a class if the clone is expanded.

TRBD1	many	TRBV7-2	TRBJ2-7	CASSQTSGQVYEQYF	TGTGCCAGCAGCCAAACCAGCGGACAGGTCTACGAGCAGTACTTC
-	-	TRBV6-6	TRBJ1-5	CASQPPVNQPQHF	TGTGCCAGCCAACCACCCGTCAATCAGCCCCAGCATTTT
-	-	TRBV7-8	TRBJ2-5	CASTQRTSRTQYF	TGTGCCAGCACCCAAAGGACCTCCAGGACCCAGTACTTC
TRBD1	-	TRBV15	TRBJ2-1	CATSRDRPGTGSYNEQFF	TGTGCCACCAGCAGAGATCGACCCGGGACAGGATCCTACAATGAGCAGTTCTTC
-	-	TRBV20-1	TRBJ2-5	CSALRGSPQETQYF	TGCAGTGCCCTGAGGGGATCCCCTCAAGAGACCCAGTACTTC
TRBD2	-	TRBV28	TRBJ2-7	CASSPPGGAASYEQYF	TGTGCCAGCAGTCCGCCGGGAGGGGCCGCGTCCTACGAGCAGTACTTC
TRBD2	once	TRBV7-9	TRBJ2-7	CASSSSGRALYEQYF	TGTGCCAGCAGCAGTAGCGGGAGGGCCCTCTACGAGCAGTACTTC
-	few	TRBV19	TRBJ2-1	CASSPAGVASYNEQFF	TGTGCCAGTAGTCCCGCAGGGGTGGCGTCCTACAATGAGCAGTTCTTC
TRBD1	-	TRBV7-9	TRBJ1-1	CASSSGQATNTEAFF	TGTGCCAGCAGCTCCGGACAGGCGACGAACACTGAAGCTTTCTTT
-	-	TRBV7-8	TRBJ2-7	CASSRTPRGSYEQYF	TGTGCCAGCAGCAGAACCCCCCGGGGATCCTACGAGCAGTACTTC
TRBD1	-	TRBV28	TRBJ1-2	CASSRGTANPLGYTF	TGTGCCAGCAGTCGCGGGACAGCCAACCCCCTAGGCTACACCTTC
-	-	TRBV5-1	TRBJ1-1	CASTLLSQNTEAFF	TGCGCCAGCACACTGTTGAGTCAGAACACTGAAGCTTTCTTT
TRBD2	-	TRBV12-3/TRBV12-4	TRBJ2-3	CASSLRFSWGGDTQYF	TGTGCCAGCAGTTTGAGGTTCTCGTGGGGGGGAGATACGCAGTATTTT
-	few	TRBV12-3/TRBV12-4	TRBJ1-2	CASSQYQLRRGYTF	TGTGCCAGCAGCCAGTACCAGCTTCGTCGTGGCTACACCTTC
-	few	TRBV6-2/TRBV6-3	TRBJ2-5	CASSPHRYQETQYF	TGTGCCAGCAGTCCCCACAGGTACCAAGAGACCCAGTACTTC
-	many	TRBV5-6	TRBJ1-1	CASSLYTGTPNTEAFF	TGTGCCAGCAGCTTATACACCGGGACACCGAACACTGAAGCTTTCTTT
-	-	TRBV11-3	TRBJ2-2	CASSLFVGGELFF	TGTGCCAGCAGCTTGTTCGTAGGAGGGGAGCTGTTTTTT
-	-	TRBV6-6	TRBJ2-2	CASSWGTNTGELFF	TGTGCCAGCAGTTGGGGCACGAACACCGGGGAGCTGTTTTTT
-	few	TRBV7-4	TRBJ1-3	CASSLRGPSGNTIYF	TGTGCCAGCAGCTTAAGGGGTCCTAGCGGTAACACCATATATTTT
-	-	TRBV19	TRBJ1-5	CASSIEPSNQPQHF	TGTGCCAGTAGTATTGAGCCCAGCAATCAGCCCCAGCATTTT
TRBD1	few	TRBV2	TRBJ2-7	CASTDRQGKRTDEQYF	TGTGCCAGCACTGACCGACAGGGAAAAAGGACTGACGAGCAGTACTTC
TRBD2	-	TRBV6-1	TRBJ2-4	CATGGGGRNIQYF	TGTGCCACAGGCGGGGGGGGCCGGAACATTCAGTACTTC
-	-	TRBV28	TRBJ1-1	CASSLGMVNTEAFF	TGTGCCAGCAGTTTGGGCATGGTGAACACTGAAGCTTTCTTT
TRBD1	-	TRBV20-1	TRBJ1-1	CSANRGLEAFF	TGCAGTGCTAACAGGGGGCTCGAAGCTTTCTTT
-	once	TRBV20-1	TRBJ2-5	CSAPVDQETQYF	TGCAGTGCTCCGGTGGACCAAGAGACCCAGTACTTC
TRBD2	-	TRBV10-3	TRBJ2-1	CAISAGLAESSEQFF	TGTGCCATCAGTGCAGGTCTAGCGGAGAGCAGTGAGCAGTTCTTC
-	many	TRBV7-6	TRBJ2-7	CASSLDTTYEQYF	TGTGCCAGCAGCTTAGACACCACCTACGAGCAGTACTTC
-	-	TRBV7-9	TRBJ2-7	CASSLGVHEQYF	TGTGCCAGCAGCTTAGGCGTCCACGAGCAGTACTTC
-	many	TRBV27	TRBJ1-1	CASSLGAMNTEAFF	TGTGCCAGCAGTTTAGGGGCCATGAACACTGAAGCTTTCTTT
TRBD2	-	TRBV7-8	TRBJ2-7	CASSPRSGLAGDEQYF	TGTGCCAGCAGCCCACGCTCCGGACTAGCGGGAGACGAGCAGTACTTC
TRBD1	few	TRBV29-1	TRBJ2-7	CSASRTGSGNEQYF	TGCAGCGCCTCTCGGACAGGCTCGGGGAACGAGCAGTACTTC
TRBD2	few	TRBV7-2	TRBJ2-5	CASSTGLAGALQETQYF	TGTGCCAGCAGCACGGGACTAGCGGGCGCACTCCAAGAGACCCAGTACTTC
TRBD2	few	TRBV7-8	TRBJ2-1	CASSHSVSGLAVNEQFF	TGTGCCAGCAGCCACTCCGTTTCGGGACTAGCGGTGAATGAGCAGTTCTTC
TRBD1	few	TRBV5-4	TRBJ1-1	CASSYITGANTEAFF	TGTGCCAGCAGTTATATAACAGGGGCAAACACTGAAGCTTTCTTT
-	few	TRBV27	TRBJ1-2	CATIRSGIGMGRAALGYGYTF	TGTGCCACTATCCGATCGGGTATCGGGATGGGAAGAGCTGCCCTAGGATATGGCTACACCTTC
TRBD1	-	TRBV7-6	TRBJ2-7	CASSLLGQGAYEQYF	TGTGCCAGCAGCTTACTTGGGCAGGGGGCCTACGAGCAGTACTTC
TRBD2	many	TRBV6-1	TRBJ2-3	CASSAGGQDTQYF	TGTGCCAGCAGCGCGGGGGGGCAAGATACGCAGTATTTT
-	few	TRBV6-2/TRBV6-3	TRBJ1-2	CASSYEPGAGSYTF	TGTGCCAGCAGTTACGAACCAGGCGCGGGGAGCTACACCTTC
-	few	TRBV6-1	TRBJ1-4	CASTLLGTNEKLFF	TGTGCCAGCACCTTGCTCGGAACTAATGAAAAACTGTTTTTT
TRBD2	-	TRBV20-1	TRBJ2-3	CSAERYGTSGSTDTQYF	TGCAGTGCCGAACGATATGGGACTAGCGGGAGCACAGATACGCAGTATTTT
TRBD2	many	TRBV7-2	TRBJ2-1	CASSLIGGRANEQFF	TGTGCCAGCAGCTTAATCGGCGGGAGGGCCAATGAGCAGTTCTTC
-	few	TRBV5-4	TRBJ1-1	CASSFWGSTEAFF	TGTGCCAGCAGCTTTTGGGGGAGCACTGAAGCTTTCTTT
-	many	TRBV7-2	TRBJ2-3	CASSLGGSDTQYF	TGTGCCAGCAGCTTAGGTGGTAGTGATACGCAGTATTTT
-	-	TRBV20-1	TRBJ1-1	CSASRTRGWWSTEAFF	TGCAGTGCTAGCCGAACTAGGGGCTGGTGGAGCACTGAAGCTTTCTTT
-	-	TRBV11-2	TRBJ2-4	CASSSVRRTPLEAKNIQYF	TGTGCCAGCAGCTCTGTGAGGCGCACACCCCTTGAGGCCAAAAACATTCAGTACTTC
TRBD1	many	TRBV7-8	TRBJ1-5	CASSADRGGNQPQHF	TGTGCCAGCAGCGCGGACAGGGGTGGCAATCAGCCCCAGCATTTT
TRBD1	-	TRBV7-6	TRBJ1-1	CASSFSQGANEAFF	TGTGCCAGCAGCTTCAGTCAGGGGGCTAATGAAGCTTTCTTT
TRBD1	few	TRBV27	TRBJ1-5	CASSFEGADQPQHF	TGTGCCAGCAGTTTTGAGGGGGCTGATCAGCCCCAGCATTTT
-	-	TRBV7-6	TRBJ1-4	CASSSAGSMTNEKLFF	TGTGCCAGCAGCTCCGCGGGGTCGATGACTAATGAAAAACTGTTTTTT
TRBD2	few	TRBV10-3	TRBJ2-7	CAIAPNPSGISYEQYF	TGTGCCATCGCGCCCAACCCTAGCGGGATCTCCTACGAGCAGTACTTC
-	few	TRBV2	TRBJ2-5	CASSVVTGHETQYF	TGTGCCAGCAGTGTGGTCACAGGGCATGAGACCCAGTACTTC
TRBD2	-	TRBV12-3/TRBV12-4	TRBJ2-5	CASSLTGTSGSIRGQETQYF	TGTGCCAGCAGTTTAACCGGGACTAGCGGGAGTATAAGGGGCCAAGAGACCCAGTACTTC
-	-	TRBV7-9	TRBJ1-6	CASSFVSDGSPLHF	TGTGCCAGCAGTTTTGTGAGTGATGGTTCACCCCTCCACTTT
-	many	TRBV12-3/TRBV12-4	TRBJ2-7	CASSLRDGSYEQYF	TGTGCCAGCAGCTTACGGGACGGCTCCTACGAGCAGTACTTC
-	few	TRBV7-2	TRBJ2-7	CASSRTVASFEQYF	TGTGCCAGCAGTCGTACGGTGGCTTCATTCGAGCAGTACTTC